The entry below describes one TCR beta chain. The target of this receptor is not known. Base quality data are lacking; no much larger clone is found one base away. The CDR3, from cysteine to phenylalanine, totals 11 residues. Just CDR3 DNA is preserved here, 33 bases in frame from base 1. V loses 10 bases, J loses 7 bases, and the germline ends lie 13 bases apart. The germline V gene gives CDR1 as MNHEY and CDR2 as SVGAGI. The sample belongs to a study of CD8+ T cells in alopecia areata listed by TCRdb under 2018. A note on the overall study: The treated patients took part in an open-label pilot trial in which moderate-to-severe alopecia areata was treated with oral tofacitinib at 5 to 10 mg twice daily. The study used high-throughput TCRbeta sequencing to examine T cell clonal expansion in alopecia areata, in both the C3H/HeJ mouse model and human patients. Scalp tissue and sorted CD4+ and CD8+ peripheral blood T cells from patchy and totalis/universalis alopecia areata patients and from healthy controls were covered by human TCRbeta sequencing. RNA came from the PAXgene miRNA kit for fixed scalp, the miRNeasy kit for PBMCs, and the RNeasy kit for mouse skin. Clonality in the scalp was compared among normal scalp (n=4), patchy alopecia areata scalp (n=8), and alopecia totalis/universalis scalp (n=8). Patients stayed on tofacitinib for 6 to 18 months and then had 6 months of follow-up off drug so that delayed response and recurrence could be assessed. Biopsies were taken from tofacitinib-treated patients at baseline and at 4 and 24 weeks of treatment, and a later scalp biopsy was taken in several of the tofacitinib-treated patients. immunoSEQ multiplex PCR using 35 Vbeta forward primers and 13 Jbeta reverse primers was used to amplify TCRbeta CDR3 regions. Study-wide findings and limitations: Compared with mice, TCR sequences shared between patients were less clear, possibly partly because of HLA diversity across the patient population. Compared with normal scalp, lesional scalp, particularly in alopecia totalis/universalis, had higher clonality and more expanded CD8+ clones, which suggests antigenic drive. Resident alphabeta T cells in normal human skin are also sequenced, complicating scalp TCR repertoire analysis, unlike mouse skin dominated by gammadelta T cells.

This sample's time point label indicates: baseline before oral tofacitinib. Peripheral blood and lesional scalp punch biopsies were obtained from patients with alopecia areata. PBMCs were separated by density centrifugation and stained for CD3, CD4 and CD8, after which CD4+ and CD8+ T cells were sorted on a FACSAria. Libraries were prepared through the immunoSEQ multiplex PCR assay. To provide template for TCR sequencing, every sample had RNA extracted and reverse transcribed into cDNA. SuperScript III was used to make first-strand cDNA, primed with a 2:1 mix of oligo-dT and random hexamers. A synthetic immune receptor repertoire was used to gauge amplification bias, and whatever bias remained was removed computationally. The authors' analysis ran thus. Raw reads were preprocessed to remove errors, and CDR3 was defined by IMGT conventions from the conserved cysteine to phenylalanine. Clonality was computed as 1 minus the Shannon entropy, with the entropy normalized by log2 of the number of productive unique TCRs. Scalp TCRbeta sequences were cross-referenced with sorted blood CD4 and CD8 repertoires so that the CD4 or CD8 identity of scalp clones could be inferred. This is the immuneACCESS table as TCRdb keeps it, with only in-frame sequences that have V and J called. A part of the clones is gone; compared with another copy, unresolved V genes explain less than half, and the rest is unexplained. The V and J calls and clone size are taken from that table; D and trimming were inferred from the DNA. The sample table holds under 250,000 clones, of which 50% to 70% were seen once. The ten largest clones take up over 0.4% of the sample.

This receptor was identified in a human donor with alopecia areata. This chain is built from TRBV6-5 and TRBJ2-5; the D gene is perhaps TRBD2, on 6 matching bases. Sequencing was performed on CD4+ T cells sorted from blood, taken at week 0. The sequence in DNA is TGTGCCACGGGGGACGAGCGGACCCAGTACTTC. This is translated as CATGDERTQYF.